This T cell receptor (beta chain) is from a study of cytomegalovirus exposure and HLA in healthy donors. General study findings and limits: In a later analysis, a genetic analysis reported fewer productive-TCR N-insertions in an Asian-associated ancestry cluster than the cohort average. Earlier analysis found most TCR beta V segments productive about 87% or about 30% of the time.

Primers for the PCR totalled 60 Vbeta and 13 Jbeta. Assay used: immunoSEQ multiplex PCR; TCRdb lists only in-frame clones, some missing. The repertoire holds some 100,000 clones, with roughly four fifths as singletons. The V gene lost 3 bases and the J gene lost 1 base, with 6 bases spanning the gap. The CDR3 extends over 13 amino acids. Germline lookup yields CDR1 KGHSH and CDR2 LQKENI. As regards this clone: Its cognate antigen is unknown.

The sequence came from a male donor in good health and CMV-seropositive. Specimen: PBMCs. The rearrangement joins TRBV18 to TRBJ1-1; D is ambiguous. The CDR3 DNA reads TGTGCCAGCTCACCCCAGGAGAACACTGAAGCTTTCTTT. Protein product: CASSPQENTEAFF.